Sequencing of this T cell receptor (beta chain) was carried out in a study of memory CD4+ T cells and cytomegalovirus serostatus. Background on the study: This sample comes from healthy Belgian adults, several CMV seropositive, about 25 seronegative. Study results and caveats: CD4+ memory repertoires contained 67 of 164 reported CMV TCRbeta sequences. Suggested: most of the CMV-linked TCR signature lies in CD4+ memory cells.

About this clone: What it recognizes is unknown.

Profiled with immunoSEQ multiplex PCR; TCRdb holds only in-frame clones, not every one. The data contain fewer than 75,000 clones, 70% to 80% of them seen just once; the ten biggest clones take up about 0.8%. The sort gate was single viable CD3+CD4+CD8-CD45RO+ cells for memory CD4+ T cells. Per the germline V gene, CDR1 is SEHNR and CDR2 is FQNEAQ (reference sequence). Losses at the gene ends were 6 bases for V and 2 bases for J; bases not matched to a gene: 13. The CDR3 extends over 17 amino acids. The material sequenced was memory CD4+ T cells from blood. This TCR came from an adult in good health and CMV-seronegative. The chain recombines TRBV7-9 with TRBJ2-3, with 8 bases lining up with TRBD2. The CDR3, as DNA: TGTGCCAGCAGGTCCTTTTCAGCGGGAGATATCACAGATACGCAGTATTTT. Amino acids: CASRSFSAGDITDTQYF.